This T cell receptor (beta chain) was identified in a study of Graves' ophthalmopathy and Graves' hyperthyroidism. RNA transcripts provided the template for amplifying TCR beta CDR3 regions. First-round RT-PCR relied on HTBI primers, and a second-round multiplex PCR came next. In TCRdb, the multiplex PCR reads were re-called with MiXCR into one record per CDR3 protein. The sample has roughly 700,000 distinct CDR3 sequences, 40% seen once. This clonotype was found a few times. Its cognate antigen is unknown. V was clipped by 2 bases and J by 3 bases, with 14 bases between them. Per the germline V gene, CDR1 is DFQATT and CDR2 is SNEGSKA (reference sequence). This CDR3 has 14 residues. No donor had other autoimmune disease, uncontrolled infection, pregnancy or lactation. Whole-study results and caveats: Stable hyperthyroidism and ophthalmopathy were told apart by a 13-signature model, which achieved about 88% sensitivity and 81.08% specificity. Blood was where most expanded thyroid clonotypes above 0.001 frequency also turned up. In predicting ophthalmopathy progression, the model reached about 71% sensitivity and 72.22% specificity.

The sequence was obtained from an adult man with Graves' ophthalmopathy. V and J are TRBV20-1 and TRBJ2-7; weak D call: TRBD2 (5 bases). Material for sequencing was peripheral blood. The CDR3 DNA follows: TGCAGTGCTAGACTTAGCGCTCTACTCTACGAGCAGTACTTC. This gives the protein CSARLSALLYEQYF.